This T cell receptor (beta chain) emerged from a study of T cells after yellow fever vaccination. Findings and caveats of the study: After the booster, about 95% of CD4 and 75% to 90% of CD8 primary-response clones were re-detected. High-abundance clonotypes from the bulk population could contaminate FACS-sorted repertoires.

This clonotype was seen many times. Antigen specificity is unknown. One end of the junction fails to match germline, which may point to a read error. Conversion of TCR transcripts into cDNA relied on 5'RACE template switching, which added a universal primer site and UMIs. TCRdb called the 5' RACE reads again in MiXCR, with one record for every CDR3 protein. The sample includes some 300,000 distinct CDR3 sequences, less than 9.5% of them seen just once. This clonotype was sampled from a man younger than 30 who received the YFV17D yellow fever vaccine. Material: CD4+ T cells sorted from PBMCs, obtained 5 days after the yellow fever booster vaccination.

CDR3 bases: TGCAGTGCTAGAGATCGGGGAGTGGGGTTTTCCTTC. Its translation is CSARDRGVGFSF. This chain links TRBV20-1 with TRBJ2-7; maybe TRBD2 (5 bases). Germline CDR1 reads DFQATT; CDR2 reads SNEGSKA (reference sequence). The CDR3 contains 12 residues.